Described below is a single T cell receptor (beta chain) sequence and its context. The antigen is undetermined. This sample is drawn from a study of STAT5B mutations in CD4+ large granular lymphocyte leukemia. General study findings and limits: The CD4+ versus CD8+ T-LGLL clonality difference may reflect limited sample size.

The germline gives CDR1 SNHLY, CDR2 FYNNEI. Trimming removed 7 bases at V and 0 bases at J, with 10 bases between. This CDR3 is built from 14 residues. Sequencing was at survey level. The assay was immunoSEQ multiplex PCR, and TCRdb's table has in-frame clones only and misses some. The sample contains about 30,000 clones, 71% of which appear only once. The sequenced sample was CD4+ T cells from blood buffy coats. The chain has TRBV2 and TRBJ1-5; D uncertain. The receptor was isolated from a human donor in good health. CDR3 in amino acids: CASNMGYSNQPQHF. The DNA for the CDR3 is TGTGCCAGCAACATGGGATATAGCAATCAGCCCCAGCATTTT.